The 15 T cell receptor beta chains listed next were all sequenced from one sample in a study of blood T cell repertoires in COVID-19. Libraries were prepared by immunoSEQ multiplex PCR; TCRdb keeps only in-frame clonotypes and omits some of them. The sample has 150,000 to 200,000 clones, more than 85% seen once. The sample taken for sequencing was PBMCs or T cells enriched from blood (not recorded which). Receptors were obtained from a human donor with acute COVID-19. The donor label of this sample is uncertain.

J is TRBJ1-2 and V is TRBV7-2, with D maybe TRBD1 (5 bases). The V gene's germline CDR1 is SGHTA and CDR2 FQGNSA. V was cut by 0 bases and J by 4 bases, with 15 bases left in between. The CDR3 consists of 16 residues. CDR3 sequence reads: CASSLASPGRSYGYTF. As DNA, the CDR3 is TGTGCCAGCAGCTTAGCCAGCCCAGGGCGAAGCTATGGCTACACCTTC.

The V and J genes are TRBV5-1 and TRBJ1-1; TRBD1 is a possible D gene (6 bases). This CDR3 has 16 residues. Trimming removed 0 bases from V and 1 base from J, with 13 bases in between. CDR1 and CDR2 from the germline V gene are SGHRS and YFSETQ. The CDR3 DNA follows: TGCGCCAGCAGCTTGGTTGTGACAGGATCGAACACTGAAGCTTTCTTT. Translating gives CASSLVVTGSNTEAFF.

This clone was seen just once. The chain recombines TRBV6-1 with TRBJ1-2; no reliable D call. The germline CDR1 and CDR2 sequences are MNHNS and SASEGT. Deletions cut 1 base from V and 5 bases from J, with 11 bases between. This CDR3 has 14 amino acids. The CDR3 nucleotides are TGTGCCAGCAGTGAAGTCGGGATCTATTATGGCTACACCTTC. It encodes CASSEVGIYYGYTF.

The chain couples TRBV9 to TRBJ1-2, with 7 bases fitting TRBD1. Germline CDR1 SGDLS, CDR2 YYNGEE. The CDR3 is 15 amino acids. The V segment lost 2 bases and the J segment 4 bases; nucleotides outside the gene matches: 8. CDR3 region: CASSVSTGPGYGYTF. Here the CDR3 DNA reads TGTGCCAGCAGCGTCTCGACAGGGCCTGGCTATGGCTACACCTTC. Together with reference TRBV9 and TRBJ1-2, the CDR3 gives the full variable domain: DSGVTQTPKHLITATGQRVTLRCSPRSGDLSVYWYQQSLDQGLQFLIQYYNGEERAKGNILERFSAQQFPDLHSELNLSSLELGDSALYFCASSVSTGPGYGYTFGSGTRLTVV.

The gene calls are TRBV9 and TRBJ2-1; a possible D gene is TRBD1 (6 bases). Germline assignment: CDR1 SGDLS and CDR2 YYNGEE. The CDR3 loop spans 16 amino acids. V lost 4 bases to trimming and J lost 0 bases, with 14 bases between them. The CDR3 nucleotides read TGTGCCAGCAGCAAAACTACAGGGAGCTCCTACAATGAGCAGTTCTTC. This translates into CASSKTTGSSYNEQFF.

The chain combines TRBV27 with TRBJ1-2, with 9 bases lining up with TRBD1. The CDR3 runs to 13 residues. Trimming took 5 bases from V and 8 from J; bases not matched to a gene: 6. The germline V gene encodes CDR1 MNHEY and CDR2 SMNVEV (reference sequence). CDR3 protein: CASSPGTGQGYTF. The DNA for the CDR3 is TGTGCCAGCAGTCCGGGGACAGGGCAGGGCTACACCTTC.

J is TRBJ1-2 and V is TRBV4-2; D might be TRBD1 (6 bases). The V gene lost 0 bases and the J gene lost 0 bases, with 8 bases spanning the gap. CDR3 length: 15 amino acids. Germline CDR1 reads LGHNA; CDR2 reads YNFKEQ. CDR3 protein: CASSQDRGSNYGYTF. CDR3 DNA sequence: TGTGCCAGCAGCCAAGACAGGGGCTCTAACTATGGCTACACCTTC.

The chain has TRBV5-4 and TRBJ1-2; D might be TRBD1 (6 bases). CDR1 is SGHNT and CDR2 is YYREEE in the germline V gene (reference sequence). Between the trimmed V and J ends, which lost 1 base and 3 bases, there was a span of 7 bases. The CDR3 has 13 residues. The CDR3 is CASSLNRDYGYTF. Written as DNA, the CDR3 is TGTGCCAGCAGCTTGAACAGGGACTATGGCTACACCTTC.

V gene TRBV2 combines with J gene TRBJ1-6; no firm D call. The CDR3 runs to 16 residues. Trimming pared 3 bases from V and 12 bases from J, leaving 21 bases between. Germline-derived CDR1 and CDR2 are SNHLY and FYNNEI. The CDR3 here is CASSEAGGRRIGPLHF. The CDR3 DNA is TGTGCCAGCAGTGAGGCAGGCGGGCGGAGGATCGGACCCCTCCACTTT.

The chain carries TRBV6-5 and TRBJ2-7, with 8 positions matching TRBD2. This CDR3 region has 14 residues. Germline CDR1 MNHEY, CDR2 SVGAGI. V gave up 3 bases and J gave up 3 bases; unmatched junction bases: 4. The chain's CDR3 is CASSYAAGGYEQYF. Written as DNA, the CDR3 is TGTGCCAGCAGTTATGCGGCGGGGGGCTACGAGCAGTACTTC.

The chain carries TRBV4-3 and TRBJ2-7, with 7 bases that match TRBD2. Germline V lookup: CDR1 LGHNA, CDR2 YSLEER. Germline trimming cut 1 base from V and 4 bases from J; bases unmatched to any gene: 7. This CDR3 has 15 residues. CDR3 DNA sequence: TGCGCCAGCAGCCAAGGCACAGCGGGGCCGTACGAGCAGTACTTC. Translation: CASSQGTAGPYEQYF.

CDR3 nucleotide sequence: TGTGCCACCAGTGATTCGCGGGCCCCCAATCAGCCCCAGCATTTT. It codes for CATSDSRAPNQPQHF. The chain carries TRBV24-1 and TRBJ1-5; D is unclear. Trimming took 2 bases from V and 3 from J, leaving 10 bases between them. This CDR3 contains 15 residues. In germline, CDR1 is KGHDR, CDR2 SFDVKD.

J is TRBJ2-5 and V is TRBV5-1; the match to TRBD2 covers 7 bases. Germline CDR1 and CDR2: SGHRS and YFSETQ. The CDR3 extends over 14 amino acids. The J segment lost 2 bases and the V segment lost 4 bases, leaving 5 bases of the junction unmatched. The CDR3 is CASSSGTVQETQYF. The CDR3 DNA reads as TGCGCCAGCAGCAGCGGGACCGTACAAGAGACCCAGTACTTC.

CDR3 nucleotide sequence: TGTGCCTGGAGTGTCGTTGGAAACACCATATATTTT. This encodes CAWSVVGNTIYF. The chain links TRBV30 to TRBJ1-3; D not resolved. Germline CDR1 is GTSNPN and CDR2 is SVGIG (reference sequence). Trimming shortened V by 0 bases and J by 3 bases, and 3 bases separated the two germline ends. The CDR3 has 12 amino acids.

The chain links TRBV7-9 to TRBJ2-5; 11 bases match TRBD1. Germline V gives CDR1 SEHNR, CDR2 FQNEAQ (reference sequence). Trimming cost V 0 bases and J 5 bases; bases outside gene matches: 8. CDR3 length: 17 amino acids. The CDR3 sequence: CASSLASGQGAPETQYF. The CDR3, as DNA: TGTGCCAGCAGCTTAGCCAGTGGACAGGGGGCGCCGGAGACCCAGTACTTC. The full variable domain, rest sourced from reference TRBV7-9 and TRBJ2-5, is DTGVSQNPRHKITKRGQNVTFRCDPISEHNRLYWYRQTLGQGPEFLTYFQNEAQLEKSRLLSDRFSAERPKGSFSTLEIQRTEQGDSAMYLCASSLASGQGAPETQYFGPGTRLLVL.